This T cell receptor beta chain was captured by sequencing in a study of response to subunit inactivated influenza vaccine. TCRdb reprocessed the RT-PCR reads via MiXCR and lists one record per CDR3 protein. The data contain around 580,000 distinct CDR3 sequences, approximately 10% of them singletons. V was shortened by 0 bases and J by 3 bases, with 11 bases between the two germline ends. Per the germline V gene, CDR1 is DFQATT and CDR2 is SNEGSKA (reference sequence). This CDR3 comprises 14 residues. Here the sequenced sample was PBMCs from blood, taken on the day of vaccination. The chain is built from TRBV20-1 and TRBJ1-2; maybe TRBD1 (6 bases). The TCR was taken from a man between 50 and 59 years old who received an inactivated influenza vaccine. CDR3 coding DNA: TGCAGTGCTAGAGATGAGGGGGGTTACTATGGCTACACCTTC. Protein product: CSARDEGGYYGYTF.